These 31 T cell receptor beta chains were sequenced from one sample in a study of regulatory T cells in long-lasting Graves disease. Time point given: persistent/refractory GD, antithyroid drugs over 5 years with positive TRAb. Scientists built the TCR library using RNA that was extracted from PBMCs. TCR beta libraries were built with iRepertoire HTBI primers and Arm-PCR of CDR3 regions. TCRdb redid the calling of the multiplex PCR reads with MiXCR, one entry per CDR3 protein. Of around 450,000 distinct CDR3 sequences in the sample, 20% to 25% were seen once. Sequencing used peripheral blood mononuclear cells (PBMCs), obtained when the disease was refractory, from a patient treated with antithyroid drugs. Source of these receptors: a female donor with Graves disease.

This clonotype occurred a few times. The chain links TRBV7-9 to TRBJ2-5, with 10 bases that match TRBD1. With 5 bases clipped from V and 6 bases from J, the junction kept 3 bases outside the gene matches. The germline gives CDR1 SEHNR, CDR2 FQNEAQ (reference sequence). The CDR3 totals 13 residues. CDR3 sequence: CASSPDRGKTQYF. The CDR3 nucleotides are TGTGCCAGCAGCCCGGACAGGGGGAAGACCCAGTACTTC.

This rearrangement joins TRBV12-3 or TRBV12-4 to TRBJ2-1; 7 bases match TRBD2. CDR3 length: 15 residues. V was clipped by 7 bases and J by 0 bases; unmatched bases: 6. The CDR3 coding sequence is TGTGCCAGCATCTTAGGCGGGAGCTCCTACAATGAGCAGTTCTTC. This sequence encodes CASILGGSSYNEQFF.

Many counts were recorded for this clonotype. The gene calls are TRBV20-1 and TRBJ2-5; 10 bases are a match to TRBD2. The CDR3 is 17 amino acids. Germline CDR1 DFQATT, CDR2 SNEGSKA (reference sequence). V was clipped by 0 bases and J by 5 bases; unmatched bases: 12. Here the CDR3 reads CSAREKRLAGDIETQYF. CDR3 DNA sequence: TGCAGTGCTAGAGAAAAGCGGCTAGCGGGAGATATCGAGACCCAGTACTTC.

In its sample, this clonotype was seen a few times. V and J are TRBV29-1 and TRBJ2-7; 7 bases agree with TRBD1. With 0 bases clipped from V and 0 bases from J, the junction kept 14 bases outside the gene matches. The V gene's germline CDR1 is SQVTM and CDR2 ANQGSEA. This CDR3 comprises 18 residues. The CDR3: CSVEDRNPWTGNSYEQYF. CDR3 sequence (DNA): TGCAGCGTTGAAGATAGGAACCCCTGGACAGGAAACTCCTACGAGCAGTACTTC.

This chain connects TRBV18 to TRBJ1-2; 8 bases fit TRBD1. This CDR3 spans 15 amino acids. Trimming cost V 3 bases and J 7 bases; bases outside gene matches: 10. CDR1 and CDR2 (germline): KGHSH, LQKENI. CDR3 protein: CASSPQGQGAVGYTF. CDR3 coding DNA: TGTGCCAGCTCACCTCAGGGCCAGGGGGCAGTTGGCTACACCTTC.

The V and J genes are TRBV5-1 and TRBJ1-1; perhaps TRBD1 as D (5 bases). Deletions cut 0 bases from V and 8 bases from J, with 11 bases between. The germline gives CDR1 SGHRS, CDR2 YFSETQ. The CDR3 spans 13 residues. This CDR3 is CASSLELGPEAFF. The CDR3 DNA is TGCGCCAGCAGCTTGGAGTTGGGGCCCGAAGCTTTCTTT.

Only a few counts were recorded for this clonotype. The J gene is TRBJ2-1, the V gene TRBV24-1; 8 bases fit TRBD2. CDR3 length equals 16 residues. V shed 4 bases and J 4 bases; nucleotides not matched to a gene: 8. Germline CDR1 and CDR2: KGHDR and SFDVKD. The CDR3 spells CATSDTSGRGYNEQFF. CDR3 nucleotide sequence: TGTGCCACCAGTGACACCAGCGGGAGAGGATACAATGAGCAGTTCTTC.

The chain carries TRBV7-6 and TRBJ1-4; 8 positions agree with TRBD1. V gave up 5 bases and J gave up 0 bases; unmatched junction bases: 17. Germline V gene data show CDR1 as SGHVS and CDR2 as FNYEAQ. The CDR3 extends over 20 amino acids. CDR3 sequence (DNA): TGTGCCAGCAGCCGCCCCCCGGACAGGGAAGTCCGCACAACTAATGAAAAACTGTTTTTT. This encodes CASSRPPDREVRTTNEKLFF.

The gene calls are TRBV9 and TRBJ2-2; possible D gene TRBD1, 5 bases. V was trimmed by 3 bases and J by 0 bases, leaving 9 bases between them. CDR1 SGDLS and CDR2 YYNGEE come from the germline V gene. The CDR3 consists of 15 residues. CDR3 in DNA: TGTGCCAGCAGCGCTGACAGCGCGAACACCGGGGAGCTGTTTTTT. Its translation: CASSADSANTGELFF.

For this clonotype: This may come from a read error, since a much larger clone is one base off. The chain recombines TRBV7-8 with TRBJ1-1, with TRBD1 identical over 8 bases. Germline V gene data show CDR1 as SGHVS and CDR2 as FQNEAQ. With V trimmed by 5 bases and J by 5 bases, 16 bases remained unmatched. The CDR3 sequence is 17 residues long. CDR3 residues: CASSPTTGAPGETEAFF. In DNA form, the CDR3 reads TGTGCCAGCAGCCCAACGACAGGGGCACCCGGGGAAACTGAAGCTTTCTTT.

This clonotype was detected many times. The CDR3 DNA is TGTGCCAGCAGTTCGACACAGGGGGATAATGAAAAACTGTTTTTT. Protein sequence: CASSSTQGDNEKLFF. The V and J genes are TRBV28 and TRBJ1-4; TRBD1 matches 8 bases. Trimming took 4 bases from V and 4 from J; bases not matched to a gene: 5. Germline values: CDR1 MDHEN, CDR2 SYDVKM. This CDR3 spans 15 amino acids.

This clonotype has a count of ten or more. This chain joins TRBV10-3 and TRBJ2-2, with 10 positions matching TRBD2. Trimming took 0 bases from V and 7 from J; bases not matched to a gene: 8. Germline lookup yields CDR1 ENHRY and CDR2 SYGVKD. This CDR3 has 17 amino acids. The CDR3 sequence: CAISESGAGGPFGELFF. DNA for the CDR3: TGTGCCATCAGTGAGTCGGGAGCGGGAGGGCCGTTCGGGGAGCTGTTTTTT.

The sample holds many counts of this clonotype. The chain carries TRBV19 and TRBJ1-1; D is possibly TRBD1 (6 bases). CDR1 is LNHDA, CDR2 SQIVND, per germline (reference sequence). This CDR3 is 13 amino acids long. Trimming shortened V by 4 bases and J by 5 bases, and 11 bases separated the two germline ends. The CDR3 DNA follows: TGTGCCAGTAGTAGATACACAGGGACTGAAGCTTTCTTT. Translated, it gives CASSRYTGTEAFF.

With regard to this clonotype: An end of the junction does not agree with germline; a read error may underlie this. The chain carries TRBV28 and TRBJ2-7; TRBD2 matches 9 bases. Germline values: CDR1 MDHEN, CDR2 SYDVKM. The CDR3 sequence is 15 residues long. The CDR3: CGSSLGLAGPYEQYF. The CDR3 DNA follows: TGTGGCAGCAGTTTGGGGCTAGCGGGACCCTACGAGCAGTACTTC.

This clonotype was detected ten times or more. CDR3 sequence reads: CSWWEWQETQYF. In DNA, the CDR3 is TGCAGCTGGTGGGAGTGGCAAGAGACCCAGTACTTC. The rearrangement uses TRBV29-1 and TRBJ2-5; perhaps TRBD2 as D (5 bases). Germline V lookup: CDR1 SQVTM, CDR2 ANQGSEA. Trimming took 8 bases from V and 2 from J, leaving 12 bases between them. The CDR3 consists of 12 residues.

The chain combines TRBV11-2 with TRBJ2-2; TRBD2 agrees at 9 bases. V gave up 6 bases and J gave up 4 bases; unmatched junction bases: 6. This CDR3 is 15 amino acids long. Germline CDR1 reads SGHAT; CDR2 reads FQNNGV. The chain's CDR3 is CASRNPGLATGELFF. The CDR3 nucleotides are TGTGCCAGCAGGAACCCGGGACTAGCCACCGGGGAGCTGTTTTTT.

V is TRBV20-1 and J is TRBJ1-1; 7 bases match TRBD1. Germline values: CDR1 DFQATT, CDR2 SNEGSKA (reference sequence). This CDR3 is built from 13 residues. Unmatched junction bases numbered 8, after V lost 6 bases and J lost 4 bases. The CDR3 sequence: CSARGAGSTEAFF. The CDR3 bases are TGCAGTGCCAGGGGGGCGGGGAGCACTGAAGCTTTCTTT.

V is TRBV6-1 and J is TRBJ2-1; 9 bases line up with TRBD2. This CDR3 is 15 amino acids long. V lost 7 bases, J lost 3 bases, and 7 bases stayed unmatched. In germline, CDR1 is MNHNS, CDR2 SASEGT. CDR3 sequence reads: CASTEGLASYNEQFF. DNA for the CDR3: TGTGCCAGCACCGAAGGACTAGCGAGCTACAATGAGCAGTTCTTC.

This clonotype was counted at least ten times. This CDR3 is CAISGEEGHNSPLHF. The CDR3 nucleotides read TGTGCCATCAGCGGCGAGGAGGGTCATAATTCACCCCTCCACTTT. This chain links TRBV10-3 with TRBJ1-6; D remains unclear. The CDR3 has 15 residues. Germline CDR1 ENHRY, CDR2 SYGVKD. Trimming took off 6 bases at V and 5 bases at J, with 14 bases between the two ends.

This clonotype was found once. The rearrangement links TRBV28 to TRBJ2-3, with TRBD1 matching 8 bases. The V and J ends lost 0 bases and 6 bases, in that order; junction bases with no gene match: 5. The length of the CDR3 is 15 residues. Germline loops: CDR1 MDHEN, CDR2 SYDVKM. The CDR3 DNA reads TGTGCCAGCAGTTTATGGTTGCGGACAGGGGATACGCAGTATTTT. It yields the protein CASSLWLRTGDTQYF.

This clonotype was seen ten or more times. The rearrangement joins TRBV6-1 to TRBJ1-1, with D unclear. The CDR3 runs 13 residues. Germline lookup yields CDR1 MNHNS and CDR2 SASEGT. Trimming pared 7 bases from V and 1 base from J, leaving 10 bases between. In DNA, the CDR3 is TGTGCCAGCATTGGGTGGGCGAACACTGAAGCTTTCTTT. Amino acids: CASIGWANTEAFF.

V gene TRBV7-2 combines with J gene TRBJ2-1, with D perhaps TRBD2 (6 bases). The V gene lost 9 bases and the J gene lost 10 bases, with 19 bases spanning the gap. Per germline, CDR1 SGHTA and CDR2 FQGNSA. CDR3 length: 13 residues. DNA for the CDR3: TGTGCCAGTAACTCCGGGGCGGGGCACGAGCAGTTCTTC. Translated: CASNSGAGHEQFF.

This clonotype has ten or more counts. The chain employs TRBV12-3 or TRBV12-4 and TRBJ2-2, with D perhaps TRBD1 (6 bases). Trimming took 5 bases from V and 1 from J, leaving 14 bases between them. This CDR3 contains 16 residues. CDR3 DNA: TGTGCCAGCAGTCCCCGCCGGGACAAGAACACCGGGGAGCTGTTTTTT. Translated: CASSPRRDKNTGELFF.

The table lists this clonotype with many counts. The V and J genes are TRBV12-3 or TRBV12-4 and TRBJ2-7; 7 nucleotides agree with TRBD2. The CDR3 has 15 amino acids. Trimming took 5 bases from V and 3 from J; bases not matched to a gene: 10. The CDR3 loop is CASSPAGQGSYEQYF. Here the CDR3 DNA reads TGTGCCAGCAGTCCAGCGGGGCAGGGAAGCTACGAGCAGTACTTC.

This clonotype was found many times. V usage is TRBV11-2 and J usage is TRBJ1-1; D not resolved. This CDR3 comprises 13 residues. Germline CDR1 and CDR2: SGHAT and FQNNGV. V gave up 5 bases and J gave up 1 base, with 8 bases separating them. The CDR3 region has the DNA TGTGCCAGCAGCCCCCTAAAGAACACTGAAGCTTTCTTT. This translates into CASSPLKNTEAFF.

The V call is TRBV10-3, the J call TRBJ1-1; 9 bases map to TRBD1. The ends lost 0 bases at V and 5 bases at J; junction bases unmatched: 4. The germline gives CDR1 ENHRY, CDR2 SYGVKD. The CDR3 totals 15 residues. The CDR3 region is CAISESRTGATEAFF. CDR3 nucleotide sequence: TGTGCCATCAGTGAGTCTCGGACAGGGGCTACTGAAGCTTTCTTT.

This clonotype has more than one count but fewer than ten. The CDR3: CASSKASQGTGNTIYF. The DNA for the CDR3 is TGTGCCAGTAGTAAGGCATCACAGGGTACTGGAAACACCATATATTTT. The rearrangement joins TRBV19 to TRBJ1-3; D is perhaps TRBD1 (6 bases). V shed 4 bases and J shed 2 bases, with 15 bases lying between them. The CDR3 is 16 amino acids. Germline CDR1 reads LNHDA; CDR2 reads SQIVND (reference sequence).

This clonotype was found a few times. This rearrangement joins TRBV5-1 to TRBJ2-2, with 7 bases that match TRBD1. The germline gives CDR1 SGHRS, CDR2 YFSETQ. V shed 0 bases and J 5 bases; nucleotides not matched to a gene: 7. This CDR3 has 16 residues. The CDR3 bases are TGCGCCAGCAGCTTGGCGTCCCAGGGGGAGACCGGGGAGCTGTTTTTT. Amino acid sequence: CASSLASQGETGELFF.

The CDR3, as DNA: TGTGCCAGCAAGTCAGGGGGGGGTTTCACAGATACGCAGTATTTT. Translating gives CASKSGGGFTDTQYF. The V gene is TRBV28, the J gene TRBJ2-3, with D perhaps assigned TRBD1 or TRBD2 (7 bases each). V dropped 7 bases and J dropped 2 bases, with 16 bases sitting between them. The CDR3 spans 15 residues. In germline, CDR1 is MDHEN, CDR2 SYDVKM.

This clonotype was counted between two and nine times. This sequence may be a read error, since a much larger clone differs from it by one base. This chain uses TRBV2 with TRBJ1-1; D uncertain. Per the germline V gene, CDR1 is SNHLY and CDR2 is FYNNEI. Trimming stripped 8 bases from V and 14 bases from J, with 18 bases between. This CDR3 region has 11 residues. The CDR3 region has the DNA TGTGCCAGCGAGACCGGTGGATCGGAATTCTTT. Translating it yields CASETGGSEFF.

This chain links TRBV28 with TRBJ2-3, with D maybe TRBD1 (5 bases). This CDR3 spans 15 amino acids. The germline V gene encodes CDR1 MDHEN and CDR2 SYDVKM. Between the trimmed V and J ends, which lost 2 bases and 1 base, there was a span of 10 bases. The CDR3 DNA reads as TGTGCCAGCAGTTTACAGGAGACAGGCACAGATACGCAGTATTTT. Its translation: CASSLQETGTDTQYF.